This TCR beta chain comes out of a study of Tregs in tolerant kidney transplant recipients. The germline V and J ends were trimmed by 3 bases and 5 bases, with 16 bases remaining between them. The CDR3 contains 15 residues. The germline V gene has CDR1 MDHEN and CDR2 SYDVKM. Study conclusions and caveats: Validation in larger populations is needed because few patients were studied.

Assay: immunoSEQ multiplex PCR; the TCRdb copy retains only in-frame clones and omits some. The sample carries tens of thousands of clones, around nine tenths recorded once. In the case of this clone: Its antigen is undetermined.

Source: CD4+ T cells from blood, taken before the transplant. V is TRBV28 and J is TRBJ1-2, with a tentative D call TRBD1 (6 bases). The TCR was taken from a human donor who received a combined kidney and bone marrow transplant. The CDR3 is CASSFSGGAEYGYTF. The CDR3 bases are TGTGCCAGCAGTTTCTCCGGGGGGGCTGAATATGGCTACACCTTC.